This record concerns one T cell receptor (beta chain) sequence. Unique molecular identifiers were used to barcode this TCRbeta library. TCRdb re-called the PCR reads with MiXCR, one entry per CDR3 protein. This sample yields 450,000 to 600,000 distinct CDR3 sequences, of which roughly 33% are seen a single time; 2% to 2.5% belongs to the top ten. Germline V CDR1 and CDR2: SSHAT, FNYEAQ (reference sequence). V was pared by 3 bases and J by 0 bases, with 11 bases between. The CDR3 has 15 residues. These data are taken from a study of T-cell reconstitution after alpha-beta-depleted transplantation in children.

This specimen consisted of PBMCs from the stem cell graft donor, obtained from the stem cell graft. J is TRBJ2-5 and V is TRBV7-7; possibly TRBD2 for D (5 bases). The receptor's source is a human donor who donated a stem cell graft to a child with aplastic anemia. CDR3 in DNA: TGTGCCAGCAGCTTGAACCGAGGGTACCAAGAGACCCAGTACTTC. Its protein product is CASSLNRGYQETQYF.